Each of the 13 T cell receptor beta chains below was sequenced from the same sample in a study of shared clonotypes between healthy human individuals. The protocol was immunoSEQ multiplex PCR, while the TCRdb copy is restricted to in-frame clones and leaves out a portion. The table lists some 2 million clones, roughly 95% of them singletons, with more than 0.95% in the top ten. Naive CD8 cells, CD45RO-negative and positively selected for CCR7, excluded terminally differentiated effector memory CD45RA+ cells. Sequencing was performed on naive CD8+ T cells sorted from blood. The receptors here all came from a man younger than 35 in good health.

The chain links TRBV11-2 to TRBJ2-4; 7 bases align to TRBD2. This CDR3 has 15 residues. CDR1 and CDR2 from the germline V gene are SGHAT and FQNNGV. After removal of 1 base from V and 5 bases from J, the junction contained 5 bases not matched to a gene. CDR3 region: CASSLAVGGENIQYF. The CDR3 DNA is TGTGCCAGCAGCTTAGCAGTTGGGGGGGAAAACATTCAGTACTTC.

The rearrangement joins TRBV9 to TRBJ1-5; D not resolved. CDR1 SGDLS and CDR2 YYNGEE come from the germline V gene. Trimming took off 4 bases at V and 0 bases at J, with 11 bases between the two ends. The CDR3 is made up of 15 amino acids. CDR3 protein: CASSRYGSSNQPQHF. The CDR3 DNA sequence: TGTGCCAGCAGCCGATATGGGAGTAGCAATCAGCCCCAGCATTTT.

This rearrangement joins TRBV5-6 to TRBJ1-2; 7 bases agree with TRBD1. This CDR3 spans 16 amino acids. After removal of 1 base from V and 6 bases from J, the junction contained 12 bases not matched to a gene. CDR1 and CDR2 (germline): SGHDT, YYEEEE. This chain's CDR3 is CASSLNRGWGGDGYTF. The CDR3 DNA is TGTGCCAGCAGCTTGAACAGGGGATGGGGGGGCGATGGCTACACCTTC.

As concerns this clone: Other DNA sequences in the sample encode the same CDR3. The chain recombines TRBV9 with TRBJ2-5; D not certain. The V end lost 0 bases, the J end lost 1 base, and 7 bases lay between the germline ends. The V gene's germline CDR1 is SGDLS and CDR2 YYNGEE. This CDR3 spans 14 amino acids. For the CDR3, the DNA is TGTGCCAGCAGCGTAGGTGGAAGCCAAGAGACCCAGTACTTC. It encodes CASSVGGSQETQYF. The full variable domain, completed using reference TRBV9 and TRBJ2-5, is DSGVTQTPKHLITATGQRVTLRCSPRSGDLSVYWYQQSLDQGLQFLIQYYNGEERAKGNILERFSAQQFPDLHSELNLSSLELGDSALYFCASSVGGSQETQYFGPGTRLLVL.

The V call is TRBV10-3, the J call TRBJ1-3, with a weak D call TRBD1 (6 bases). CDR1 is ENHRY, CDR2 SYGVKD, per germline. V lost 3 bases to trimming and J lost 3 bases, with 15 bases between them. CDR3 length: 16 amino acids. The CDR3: CAISDFEGEGGNTIYF. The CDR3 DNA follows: TGTGCCATCAGTGATTTCGAGGGGGAAGGTGGAAACACCATATATTTT.

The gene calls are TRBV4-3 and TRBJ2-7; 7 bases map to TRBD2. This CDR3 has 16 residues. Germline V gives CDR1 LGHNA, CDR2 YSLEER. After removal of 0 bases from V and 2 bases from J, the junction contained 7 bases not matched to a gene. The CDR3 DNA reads TGCGCCAGCAGCCAAGAATTTGGGACTATCCCCTACGAGCAGTACTTC. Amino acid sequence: CASSQEFGTIPYEQYF.

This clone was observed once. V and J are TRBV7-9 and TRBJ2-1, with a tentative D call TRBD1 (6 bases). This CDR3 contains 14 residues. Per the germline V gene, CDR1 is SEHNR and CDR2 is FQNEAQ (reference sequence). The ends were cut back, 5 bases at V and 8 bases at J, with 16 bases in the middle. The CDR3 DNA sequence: TGTGCCAGCAGCCAATACCAGGGGAGCGATGAGCAGTTCTTC. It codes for CASSQYQGSDEQFF.

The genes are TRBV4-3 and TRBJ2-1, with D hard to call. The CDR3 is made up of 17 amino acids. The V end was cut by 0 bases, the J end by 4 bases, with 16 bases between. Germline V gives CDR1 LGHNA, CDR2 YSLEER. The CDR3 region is CASSQDFRVAIYNEQFF. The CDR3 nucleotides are TGCGCCAGCAGCCAAGATTTCCGGGTCGCGATATACAATGAGCAGTTCTTC.

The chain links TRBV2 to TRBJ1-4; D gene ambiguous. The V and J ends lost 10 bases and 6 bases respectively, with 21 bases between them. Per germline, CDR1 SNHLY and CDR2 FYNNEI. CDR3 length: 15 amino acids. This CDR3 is CATTWAGWGDEKLFF. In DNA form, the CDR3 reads TGTGCCACTACCTGGGCCGGGTGGGGTGATGAAAAACTGTTTTTT.

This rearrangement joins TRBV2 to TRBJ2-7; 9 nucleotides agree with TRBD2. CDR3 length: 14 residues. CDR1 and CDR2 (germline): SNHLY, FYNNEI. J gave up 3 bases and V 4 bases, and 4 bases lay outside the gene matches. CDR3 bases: TGTGCCAGCAGTGGAGGGACTAGCTTCTACGAGCAGTACTTC. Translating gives CASSGGTSFYEQYF.

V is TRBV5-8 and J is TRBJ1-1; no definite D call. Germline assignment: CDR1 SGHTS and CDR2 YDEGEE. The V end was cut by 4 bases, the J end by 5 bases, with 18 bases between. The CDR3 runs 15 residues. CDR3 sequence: CASSPLGVVWTEAFF. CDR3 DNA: TGTGCCAGCAGCCCCCTTGGTGTGGTGTGGACTGAAGCTTTCTTT. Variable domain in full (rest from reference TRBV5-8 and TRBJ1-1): EAGVTQSPTHLIKTRGQQATLRCSPISGHTSVYWYQQALGLGLQFLLWYDEGEERNRGNFPPRFSGRQFPNYSSELNVNALELEDSALYLCASSPLGVVWTEAFFGQGTRLTVV.

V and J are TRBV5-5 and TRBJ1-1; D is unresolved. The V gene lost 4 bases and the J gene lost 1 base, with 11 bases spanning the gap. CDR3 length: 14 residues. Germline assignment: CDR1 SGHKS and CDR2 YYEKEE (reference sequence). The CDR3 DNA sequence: TGTGCCAGCAGCCTGAGACGGGCGAACACTGAAGCTTTCTTT. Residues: CASSLRRANTEAFF.

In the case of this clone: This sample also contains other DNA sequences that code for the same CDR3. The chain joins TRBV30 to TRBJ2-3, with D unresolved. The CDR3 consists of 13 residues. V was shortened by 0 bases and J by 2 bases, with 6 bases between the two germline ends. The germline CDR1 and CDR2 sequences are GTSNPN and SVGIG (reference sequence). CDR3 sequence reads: CAWSVSSTDTQYF. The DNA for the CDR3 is TGTGCCTGGAGTGTATCATCCACAGATACGCAGTATTTT.